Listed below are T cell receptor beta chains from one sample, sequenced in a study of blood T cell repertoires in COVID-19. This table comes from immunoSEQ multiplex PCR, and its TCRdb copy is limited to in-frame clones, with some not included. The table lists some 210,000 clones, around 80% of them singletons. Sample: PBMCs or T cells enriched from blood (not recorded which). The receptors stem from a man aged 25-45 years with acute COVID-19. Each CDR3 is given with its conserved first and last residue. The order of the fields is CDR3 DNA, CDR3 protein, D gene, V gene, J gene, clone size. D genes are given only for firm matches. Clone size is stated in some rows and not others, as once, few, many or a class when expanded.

CDR3 DNA: TGTGCCAGCAGCACTGGGGGCAGGGACTACGAGCAGTACTTC; CDR3 protein: CASSTGGRDYEQYF; D gene: NA; V gene: TRBV11-3; J gene: TRBJ2-7; clone size: NA
CDR3 DNA: TGTGCCACCAGCAGAGATTCGAGCGGGGGGGCCAATGAGCAGTTCTTC; CDR3 protein: CATSRDSSGGANEQFF; D gene: TRBD2; V gene: TRBV15; J gene: TRBJ2-1; clone size: NA
CDR3 DNA: TGCGCCAGCAGCTTAACTAGCGATCCAGAGACCCAGTACTTC; CDR3 protein: CASSLTSDPETQYF; D gene: TRBD2; V gene: TRBV5-1; J gene: TRBJ2-5; clone size: NA
CDR3 DNA: TGTGCCAGCACCAACAGGGCAGGAGAAGCTTTCTTT; CDR3 protein: CASTNRAGEAFF; D gene: NA; V gene: TRBV6-5; J gene: TRBJ1-1; clone size: NA
CDR3 DNA: TGTGCCAGCAGTTACTCCAACCACAGACCAGGGGGGGAGCTGTTTTTT; CDR3 protein: CASSYSNHRPGGELFF; D gene: NA; V gene: TRBV6-5; J gene: TRBJ2-2; clone size: NA
CDR3 DNA: TGTGCCAGCAGCTTTGACAAGAACACTGAAGCTTTCTTT; CDR3 protein: CASSFDKNTEAFF; D gene: NA; V gene: TRBV7-3; J gene: TRBJ1-1; clone size: NA
CDR3 DNA: TGTGCCAGCAGCGCCGAAGCCAGGGGCAGAAGTGAAGCTTTCTTT; CDR3 protein: CASSAEARGRSEAFF; D gene: NA; V gene: TRBV7-3; J gene: TRBJ1-1; clone size: NA
CDR3 DNA: TGTGCCAGCAGCTTAACGACGGGGTCTTCACCCCTCCACTTT; CDR3 protein: CASSLTTGSSPLHF; D gene: NA; V gene: TRBV7-3; J gene: TRBJ1-6; clone size: NA
CDR3 DNA: TGTGCCAGTAGTTCGCCAGATAACTATGGCTACACCTTC; CDR3 protein: CASSSPDNYGYTF; D gene: NA; V gene: TRBV19; J gene: TRBJ1-2; clone size: few
CDR3 DNA: TGTGCCAGCAGCGTAGTAGGAACAGGGGCTGGCACAGATACGCAGTATTTT; CDR3 protein: CASSVVGTGAGTDTQYF; D gene: TRBD1; V gene: TRBV9; J gene: TRBJ2-3; clone size: NA
CDR3 DNA: TGTGCCAGCGGTCTACAAGAGACCCAGTACTTC; CDR3 protein: CASGLQETQYF; D gene: NA; V gene: TRBV7-2; J gene: TRBJ2-5; clone size: NA
CDR3 DNA: TGTGCCAGCAGCACCCTACCTAACACTGAAGCTTTCTTT; CDR3 protein: CASSTLPNTEAFF; D gene: NA; V gene: TRBV11-2; J gene: TRBJ1-1; clone size: NA
CDR3 DNA: TGTGCCAGCAGCCCACCGACGGGACAAGACACCGGGGAGCTGTTTTTT; CDR3 protein: CASSPPTGQDTGELFF; D gene: NA; V gene: TRBV9; J gene: TRBJ2-2; clone size: NA
CDR3 DNA: TGTGCCAGTAGGAGTTTGAGCGGGCTCACCTCTGGGGCCAACGTCCTGACTTTC; CDR3 protein: CASRSLSGLTSGANVLTF; D gene: NA; V gene: TRBV19; J gene: TRBJ2-6; clone size: NA
CDR3 DNA: TGTGCCTGGAGTGACACGTACCAAGAGACCCAGTACTTC; CDR3 protein: CAWSDTYQETQYF; D gene: NA; V gene: TRBV30; J gene: TRBJ2-5; clone size: NA
CDR3 DNA: TGTGCCAGCTCAAAGGAAACAGGGTTAGCTGGAAACACCATATATTTT; CDR3 protein: CASSKETGLAGNTIYF; D gene: NA; V gene: TRBV18; J gene: TRBJ1-3; clone size: NA
CDR3 DNA: TGTGCCAGCAGCCAAGAGCGCCGGAACACTGAAGCTTTCTTT; CDR3 protein: CASSQERRNTEAFF; D gene: NA; V gene: TRBV3-1/TRBV3-2; J gene: TRBJ1-1; clone size: NA
CDR3 DNA: TGTGCCAGCAGTATGCAGGGGCGCGTGATGAACACTGAAGCTTTCTTT; CDR3 protein: CASSMQGRVMNTEAFF; D gene: NA; V gene: TRBV27; J gene: TRBJ1-1; clone size: NA
CDR3 DNA: TGTGCCAGCAGCCTCTCCACAGATACGCAGTATTTT; CDR3 protein: CASSLSTDTQYF; D gene: NA; V gene: TRBV11-2; J gene: TRBJ2-3; clone size: NA
CDR3 DNA: TGTGCCATCAGTGACCTAGGGGGGGTTAAGGCCCTCCACTTT; CDR3 protein: CAISDLGGVKALHF; D gene: NA; V gene: TRBV10-3; J gene: TRBJ1-6; clone size: few
CDR3 DNA: TGTGCCAGCAGTCCGCTAGATGATGGGTTAGCTAACTATGGCTACACCTTC; CDR3 protein: CASSPLDDGLANYGYTF; D gene: NA; V gene: TRBV28; J gene: TRBJ1-2; clone size: NA
CDR3 DNA: TGTGCCAGCAGTCTAGCGGGGGCGTGGTCTAACGAGCAGTTCTTC; CDR3 protein: CASSLAGAWSNEQFF; D gene: TRBD2; V gene: TRBV27; J gene: TRBJ2-1; clone size: NA